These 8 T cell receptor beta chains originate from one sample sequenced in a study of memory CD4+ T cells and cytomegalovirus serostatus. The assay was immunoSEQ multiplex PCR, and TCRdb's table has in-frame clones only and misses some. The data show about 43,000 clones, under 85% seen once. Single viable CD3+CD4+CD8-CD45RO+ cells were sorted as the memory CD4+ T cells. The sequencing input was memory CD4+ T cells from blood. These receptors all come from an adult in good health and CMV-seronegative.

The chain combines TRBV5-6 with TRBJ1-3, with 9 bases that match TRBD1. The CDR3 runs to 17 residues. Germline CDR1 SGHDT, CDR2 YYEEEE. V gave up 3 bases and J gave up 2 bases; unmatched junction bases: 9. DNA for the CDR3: TGTGCCAGCAGCTCCATTCTAAGGGACAGGGCTGGAAACACCATATATTTT. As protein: CASSSILRDRAGNTIYF.

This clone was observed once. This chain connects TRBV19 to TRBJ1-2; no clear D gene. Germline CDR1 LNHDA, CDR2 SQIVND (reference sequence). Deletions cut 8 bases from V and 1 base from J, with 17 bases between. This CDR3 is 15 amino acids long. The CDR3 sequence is CASDTKTGSNYGYTF. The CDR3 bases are TGTGCCAGTGATACAAAGACGGGTAGTAACTATGGCTACACCTTC.

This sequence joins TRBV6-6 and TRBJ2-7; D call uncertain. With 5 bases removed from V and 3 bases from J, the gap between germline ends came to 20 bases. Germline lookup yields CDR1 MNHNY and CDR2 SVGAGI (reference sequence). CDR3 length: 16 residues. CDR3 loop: CASSTSGVAFVYEQYF. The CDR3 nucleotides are TGTGCCAGCAGTACCTCCGGAGTAGCATTTGTCTACGAGCAGTACTTC.

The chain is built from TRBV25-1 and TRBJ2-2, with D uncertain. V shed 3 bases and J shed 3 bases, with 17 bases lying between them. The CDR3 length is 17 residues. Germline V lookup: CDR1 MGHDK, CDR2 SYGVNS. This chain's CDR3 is CASSDSYRATYTGELFF. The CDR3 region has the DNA TGTGCCAGCAGTGATTCCTACCGGGCAACATACACCGGGGAGCTGTTTTTT.

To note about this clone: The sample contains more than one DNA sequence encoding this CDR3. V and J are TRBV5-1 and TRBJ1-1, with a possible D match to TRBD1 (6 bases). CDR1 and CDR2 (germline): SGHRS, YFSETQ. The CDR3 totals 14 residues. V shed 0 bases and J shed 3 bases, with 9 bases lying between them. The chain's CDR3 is CASSLAGADTEAFF. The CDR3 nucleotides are TGCGCCAGCAGCTTGGCAGGGGCGGACACTGAAGCTTTCTTT. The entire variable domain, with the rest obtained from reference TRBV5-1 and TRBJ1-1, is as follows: KAGVTQTPRYLIKTRGQQVTLSCSPISGHRSVSWYQQTPGQGLQFLFEYFSETQRNKGNFPGRFSGRQFSNSRSEMNVSTLELGDSALYLCASSLAGADTEAFFGQGTRLTVV.

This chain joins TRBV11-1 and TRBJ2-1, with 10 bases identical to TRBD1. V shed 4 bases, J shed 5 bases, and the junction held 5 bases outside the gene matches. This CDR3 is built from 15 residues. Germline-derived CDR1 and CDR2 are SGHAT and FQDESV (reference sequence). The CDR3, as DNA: TGTGCCAGCAGCTCTCGGACAGGGGGAAACAATGAGCAGTTCTTC. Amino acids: CASSSRTGGNNEQFF. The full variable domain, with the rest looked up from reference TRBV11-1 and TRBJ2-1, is EAEVAQSPRYKITEKSQAVAFWCDPISGHATLYWYRQILGQGPELLVQFQDESVVDDSQLPKDRFSAERLKGVDSTLKIQPAELGDSAMYLCASSSRTGGNNEQFFGPGTRLTVL.

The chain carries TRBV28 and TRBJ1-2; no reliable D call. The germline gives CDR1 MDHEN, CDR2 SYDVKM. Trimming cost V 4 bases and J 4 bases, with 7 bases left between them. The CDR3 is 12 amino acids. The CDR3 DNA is TGTGCCAGCAGTTATCGTCCCTATGGCTACACCTTC. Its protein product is CASSYRPYGYTF.

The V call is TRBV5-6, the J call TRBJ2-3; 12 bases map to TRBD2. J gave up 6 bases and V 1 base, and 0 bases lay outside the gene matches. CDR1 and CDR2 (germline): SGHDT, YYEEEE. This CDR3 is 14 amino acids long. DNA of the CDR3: TGTGCCAGCAGCTTGACTAGCGGGGGGGATACGCAGTATTTT. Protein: CASSLTSGGDTQYF.